These 29 T cell receptor beta chains originate from one sample sequenced in a study of cytomegalovirus exposure and HLA in healthy donors. The PCR used 60 Vbeta and 13 Jbeta primers. TCRdb's table, derived via immunoSEQ multiplex PCR, lists solely in-frame clones and lacks some. Its table records around 200,000 clones. Sequencing used PBMCs. The receptors were sampled from a young woman in good health and CMV-seropositive.

The J gene is TRBJ2-2, the V gene TRBV7-2; the match to TRBD2 covers 9 bases. Germline V gene sequence: CDR1 SGHTA, CDR2 FQGNSA. Unmatched junction bases numbered 1, after V lost 1 base and J lost 4 bases. The CDR3 totals 15 residues. CDR3 in DNA: TGTGCCAGCAGCTTAGAAGCGGGAGGCACCGGGGAGCTGTTTTTT. Translation: CASSLEAGGTGELFF. The variable domain in full, with the rest retrieved from reference TRBV7-2 and TRBJ2-2, is GAGVSQSPSNKVTEKGKDVELRCDPISGHTALYWYRQSLGQGLEFLIYFQGNSAPDKSGLPSDRFSAERTGGSVSTLTIQRTQQEDSAVYLCASSLEAGGTGELFFGEGSRLTVL.

CDR3 in DNA: TGTGCCTGGAGTCACACAGATACGCAGTATTTT. Its protein is CAWSHTDTQYF. The genes are TRBV30 and TRBJ2-3; D is uncertain. The CDR3 is made up of 11 amino acids. Per germline, CDR1 GTSNPN and CDR2 SVGIG (reference sequence). Trimming took off 2 bases at V and 2 bases at J, with 2 bases between the two ends.

The J gene is TRBJ1-1, the V gene TRBV11-2, with a tentative D call TRBD1 (6 bases). The CDR3 length is 12 residues. V was clipped by 6 bases and J by 4 bases, with 9 bases between them. Germline lookup yields CDR1 SGHAT and CDR2 FQNNGV. CDR3 protein: CASRRGATEAFF. CDR3 in DNA: TGTGCCAGCAGGCGGGGGGCCACTGAAGCTTTCTTT. The whole variable domain, filled in from reference TRBV11-2 and TRBJ1-1, reads EAGVAQSPRYKIIEKRQSVAFWCNPISGHATLYWYQQILGQGPKLLIQFQNNGVVDDSQLPKDRFSAERLKGVDSTLKIQPAKLEDSAVYLCASRRGATEAFFGQGTRLTVV.

The chain couples TRBV15 to TRBJ2-1, with TRBD1 matching 8 bases. With 8 bases clipped from V and 3 bases from J, the junction kept 9 bases outside the gene matches. CDR1 and CDR2 from the germline V gene are LNHNV and YYDKDF (reference sequence). This CDR3 comprises 15 residues. CDR3 bases: TGTGCCACCTCAGTATCAGGGGGCCACTACAATGAGCAGTTCTTC. Amino acids: CATSVSGGHYNEQFF.

In DNA form, the CDR3 reads TGTGCCAGCAGTTTATCTGTCACTAGCACAGATACGCAGTATTTT. This sequence encodes CASSLSVTSTDTQYF. V and J are TRBV27 and TRBJ2-3; D is ambiguous. CDR1 is MNHEY and CDR2 is SMNVEV in the germline V gene (reference sequence). The V end was cut by 0 bases, the J end by 0 bases, with 7 bases between. This CDR3 comprises 15 residues.

To note about this clone: Other DNA sequences within the sample encode an identical CDR3. The chain joins TRBV6-5 to TRBJ2-1, with 11 bases aligning to TRBD2. CDR3 length: 14 amino acids. Looked up from germline, CDR1 is MNHEY and CDR2 is SVGAGI. V lost 8 bases to trimming and J lost 4 bases; unmatched junction nucleotides: 4. This CDR3 reads CASSRLAGYNEQFF. The CDR3 nucleotides read TGTGCCAGCTCGAGACTAGCGGGGTACAATGAGCAGTTCTTC.

The CDR3 region is CASSLSVPSYNEQFF. Written as DNA, the CDR3 is TGTGCCAGTAGCCTCTCGGTACCCTCCTACAATGAGCAGTTCTTC. This chain joins TRBV19 and TRBJ2-1; no clear D. Germline V gives CDR1 LNHDA, CDR2 SQIVND (reference sequence). The CDR3 extends over 15 amino acids. V was shortened by 6 bases and J by 0 bases, with 12 bases between the two germline ends.

Here the CDR3 DNA reads TGTGCCAGCACCCTCGGAGGGGCGGGACAGCAAGAGACCCAGTACTTC. Translated: CASTLGGAGQQETQYF. The chain couples TRBV5-4 to TRBJ2-5; tentatively, D is TRBD1 (7 bases). The CDR3 has 16 amino acids. Deletions cut 6 bases from V and 2 bases from J, with 20 bases between. Germline lookup yields CDR1 SGHNT and CDR2 YYREEE (reference sequence).

The chain links TRBV4-1 to TRBJ2-2, with D maybe TRBD1 (5 bases). The CDR3 is 15 residues long. Germline CDR1 MGHRA, CDR2 YSYEKL. Trimming took 0 bases from V and 3 from J, leaving 8 bases between them. The CDR3 protein is CASSQEDSDTGELFF. The CDR3 nucleotides read TGCGCCAGCAGCCAAGAAGACAGTGACACCGGGGAGCTGTTTTTT.

V gene TRBV6-6 combines with J gene TRBJ1-5, with D hard to call. CDR1 is MNHNY and CDR2 is SVGAGI in the germline V gene (reference sequence). This CDR3 contains 13 residues. Trimming cost V 10 bases and J 4 bases, with 14 bases left between them. In DNA, the CDR3 is TGTGCCACCCACCGGGGAGGTAATCAGCCCCAGCATTTT. Translating gives CATHRGGNQPQHF.

The gene calls are TRBV18 and TRBJ1-2, with 7 bases that match TRBD1. Germline V lookup: CDR1 KGHSH, CDR2 LQKENI. This CDR3 has 14 amino acids. After removal of 5 bases from V and 0 bases from J, the junction contained 3 bases not matched to a gene. CDR3 sequence reads: CASSSDRANYGYTF. The CDR3 DNA sequence: TGTGCCAGCTCATCCGACAGGGCTAACTATGGCTACACCTTC.

V is TRBV5-6 and J is TRBJ2-1, with 7 bases fitting TRBD2. V was clipped by 3 bases and J by 7 bases; unmatched bases: 13. In germline, CDR1 is SGHDT, CDR2 YYEEEE. This CDR3 is 16 amino acids long. CDR3 region: CASSWGRGDPRNEQFF. The DNA for the CDR3 is TGTGCCAGCAGCTGGGGCCGGGGGGATCCGAGGAATGAGCAGTTCTTC.

With respect to this clone: Germline and junction disagree at one end, which may indicate a read error. V and J are TRBV27 and TRBJ2-2, with D perhaps TRBD2 (5 bases). The CDR3 runs to 19 residues. Germline lookup yields CDR1 MNHEY and CDR2 SMNVEV (reference sequence). Written as DNA, the CDR3 is TGTGCCAGCAGTCCAACCGCGACCTATCACTCCACCTACACCGGGGAGCTGTTTTTC. As protein: CASSPTATYHSTYTGELFF.

This chain connects TRBV18 to TRBJ2-1; 7 bases match TRBD2. CDR1 is KGHSH and CDR2 is LQKENI in the germline V gene. The CDR3 spans 16 residues. V lost 0 bases and J lost 7; bases outside the gene matches: 9. As DNA, the CDR3 is TGTGCCAGCTCACCACCGAGCCCAGCGGGAAGGAATGAGCAGTTCTTC. It is translated as CASSPPSPAGRNEQFF.

The genes are TRBV27 and TRBJ2-3; TRBD2 aligns across 8 bases. The V gene end was trimmed by 7 bases and the J gene end by 7 bases; junction bases not matched to a gene: 10. The germline gives CDR1 MNHEY, CDR2 SMNVEV (reference sequence). The CDR3 spans 14 residues. As DNA, the CDR3 is TGTGCCAGCACCTCGGGACTAGAAAGTTATACGCAGTATTTT. This gives the protein CASTSGLESYTQYF.

CDR3 sequence: CASSLGVASGGETQYF. The CDR3 bases are TGTGCCAGCAGCTTGGGGGTAGCTAGCGGGGGGGAGACCCAGTACTTC. J is TRBJ2-5 and V is TRBV5-4, with 11 bases matching TRBD2. V dropped 0 bases and J dropped 5; count of bases not matched to a gene: 6. The CDR3 is made up of 16 amino acids. Germline loops: CDR1 SGHNT, CDR2 YYREEE (reference sequence).

J is TRBJ2-3 and V is TRBV11-2; a weak D match, TRBD2 (5 bases). CDR3 size: 15 residues. Trimming stripped 4 bases from V and 0 bases from J, with 11 bases between. CDR1 is SGHAT, CDR2 FQNNGV, per germline. The CDR3 DNA is TGTGCCAGCAGCTCCCCGCGGACTAGCACAGATACGCAGTATTTT. This gives the protein CASSSPRTSTDTQYF.

As to this clone: One end of the junction is discordant with germline, which a read error may explain. The gene calls are TRBV6-1 and TRBJ2-7; D uncertain. Germline V gene data show CDR1 as MNHNS and CDR2 as SASEGT. The CDR3 is 15 residues long. The CDR3 coding sequence is TGTGCCAGCAGCGAAGGTGCGATTCCCTCCTACGAGCAGTACTTC. It translates to CASSEGAIPSYEQYF.

V usage is TRBV5-4 and J usage is TRBJ2-1, with 11 bases lining up with TRBD2. CDR3 length: 17 residues. With 4 bases clipped from V and 0 bases from J, the junction kept 6 bases outside the gene matches. The germline gives CDR1 SGHNT, CDR2 YYREEE (reference sequence). The CDR3 reads CASSPTSGVSSYNEQFF. Written as DNA, the CDR3 is TGTGCCAGCAGCCCGACTAGCGGGGTAAGCTCCTACAATGAGCAGTTCTTC.

The CDR3 loop is CSVDGGARETQYF. In nucleotides, the CDR3 is TGCAGCGTTGACGGGGGGGCAAGGGAGACCCAGTACTTC. The chain carries TRBV29-1 and TRBJ2-5; TRBD2 matches 8 bases. This CDR3 is 13 amino acids long. V dropped 3 bases and J dropped 5; count of bases not matched to a gene: 5. Germline V gene lookup returns CDR1 SQVTM and CDR2 ANQGSEA.

As for this clone: As the CDR3 is not closed by the conserved phenylalanine or tryptophan, this likely results from a read error. The genes are TRBV2 and TRBJ2-2; 7 nucleotides align to TRBD2. V trimming: 11 bases; J trimming: 1 base; junction bases outside the gene matches: 7. This CDR3 is 14 amino acids long. CDR1 and CDR2 (germline): SNHLY, FYNNEI. The CDR3 nucleotides read TGTGCCTCATTCTCTAGCGGGAACACCGGGGAGCTGTTTTAT. It specifies CASFSSGNTGELFY.

The chain has TRBV4-2 and TRBJ1-1; unclear D gene. V was pared by 1 base and J by 5 bases, with 14 bases between. Per the germline V gene, CDR1 is LGHNA and CDR2 is YNFKEQ. The CDR3 runs to 15 residues. CDR3: CASSQGAGRDTEAFF. CDR3 DNA sequence: TGTGCCAGCAGCCAAGGTGCAGGTCGGGATACTGAAGCTTTCTTT.

This rearrangement joins TRBV7-3 to TRBJ2-3, with a possible D match to TRBD2 (6 bases). Trimming stripped 0 bases from V and 1 base from J, with 11 bases between. The V gene's germline CDR1 is SGHTA and CDR2 FQGTGA. The length of the CDR3 is 16 residues. In nucleotides, the CDR3 is TGTGCCAGCAGCTTAACGTTTTGGGGGGGCACAGATACGCAGTATTTT. Its translation: CASSLTFWGGTDTQYF.

V is TRBV5-8 and J is TRBJ2-7; TRBD1 matches 9 bases. This CDR3 is built from 15 residues. CDR1 and CDR2 from the germline V gene are SGHTS and YDEGEE. Trimming at V came to 0 bases and at J to 4 bases, leaving 5 bases not matched to a gene. The CDR3 is CASSLAGQGGYEQYF. In DNA form, the CDR3 reads TGTGCCAGCAGCTTGGCGGGACAGGGTGGGTACGAGCAGTACTTC.

The CDR3 DNA sequence: TGTGCCTGGAGTGTACAAGCGGCTAATGAAAAACTGTTTTTT. Translated, it gives CAWSVQAANEKLFF. The chain uses TRBV30 and TRBJ1-4; D is ambiguous. Trimming cost V 0 bases and J 3 bases, with 8 bases left between them. CDR3 length equals 14 residues. Germline V gives CDR1 GTSNPN, CDR2 SVGIG (reference sequence).

The V and J genes are TRBV2 and TRBJ2-7, with D tentatively TRBD1 (5 bases). The germline V and J ends were trimmed by 3 bases and 2 bases, with 5 bases remaining between them. In germline, CDR1 is SNHLY, CDR2 FYNNEI. CDR3 length equals 12 residues. The CDR3 sequence is CASSEDTYEQYF. The CDR3 DNA reads TGTGCCAGCAGTGAGGACACCTACGAGCAGTACTTC. The full variable domain, its missing parts supplied by reference TRBV2 and TRBJ2-7, is EPEVTQTPSHQVTQMGQEVILRCVPISNHLYFYWYRQILGQKVEFLVSFYNNEISEKSEIFDDQFSVERPDGSNFTLKIRSTKLEDSAMYFCASSEDTYEQYFGPGTRLTVT.

The J gene is TRBJ2-7, the V gene TRBV7-6, with a tentative D call TRBD1 (6 bases). Germline CDR1 is SGHVS and CDR2 is FNYEAQ. V lost 6 bases to trimming and J lost 1 base, with 19 bases between them. This CDR3 spans 16 amino acids. For the CDR3, the DNA is TGTGCCAGCAGGCCATCAGGGGCGGGTCAGTCCTACGAGCAGTACTTC. Translating it yields CASRPSGAGQSYEQYF.

V usage is TRBV15 and J usage is TRBJ1-1; no clear D. This CDR3 is built from 14 residues. V was pared by 0 bases and J by 4 bases, with 9 bases between. Germline V gene lookup returns CDR1 LNHNV and CDR2 YYDKDF (reference sequence). The DNA for the CDR3 is TGTGCCACCAGCAGAGATACGGTTTTCACTGAAGCTTTCTTT. Its translation: CATSRDTVFTEAFF.

The chain uses TRBV5-1 and TRBJ2-5; TRBD2 matches at 11 bases. Germline CDR1 is SGHRS and CDR2 is YFSETQ. The CDR3 is 15 residues long. V trimming: 5 bases; J trimming: 2 bases; junction bases outside the gene matches: 5. The CDR3 loop reads CASRLSGGGQETQYF. The CDR3, as DNA: TGCGCCAGCAGGCTTAGCGGGGGGGGTCAAGAGACCCAGTACTTC.